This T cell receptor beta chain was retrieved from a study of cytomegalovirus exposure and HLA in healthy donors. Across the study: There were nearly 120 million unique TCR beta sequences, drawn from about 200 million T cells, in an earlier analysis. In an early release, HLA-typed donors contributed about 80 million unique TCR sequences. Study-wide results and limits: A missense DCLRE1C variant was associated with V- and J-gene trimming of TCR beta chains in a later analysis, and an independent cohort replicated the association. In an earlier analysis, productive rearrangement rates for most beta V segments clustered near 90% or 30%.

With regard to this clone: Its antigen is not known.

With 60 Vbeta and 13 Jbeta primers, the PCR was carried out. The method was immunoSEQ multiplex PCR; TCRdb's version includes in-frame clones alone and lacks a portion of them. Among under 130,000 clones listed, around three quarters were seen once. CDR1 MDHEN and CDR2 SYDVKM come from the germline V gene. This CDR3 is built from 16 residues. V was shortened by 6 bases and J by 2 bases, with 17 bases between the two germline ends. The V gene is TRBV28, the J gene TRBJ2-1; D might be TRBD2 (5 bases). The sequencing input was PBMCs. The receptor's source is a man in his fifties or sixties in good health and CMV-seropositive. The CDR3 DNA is TGTGCCAGCAGGGACTTCCCCCTGGTGCCCTACAATGAGCAGTTCTTC. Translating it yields CASRDFPLVPYNEQFF.